Below, 15 T cell receptor beta chains from the same sample are listed, as sequenced in a study of lymphopenia after photon versus proton radiotherapy. Assay: immunoSEQ multiplex PCR; the TCRdb copy retains only in-frame clones and omits some. Here the sample spans 20,000 to 25,000 clones, about nine tenths being singletons. The source was peripheral blood, collected from a patient treated with proton-based radiotherapy. Receptors originate from a woman in her sixties or seventies with pancreatic cancer. Some clones in this sample may be carry-over from other donors' samples.

CDR3 nucleotides: TGCAGCGTTGGAGGACTAGCGAGGACCGGGGAGCTGTTTTTT. Its translation is CSVGGLARTGELFF. The rearrangement uses TRBV29-1 and TRBJ2-2; 9 positions match TRBD2. V dropped 4 bases and J dropped 5; count of bases not matched to a gene: 5. The CDR3 spans 14 residues. Germline CDR1 SQVTM, CDR2 ANQGSEA.

This chain connects TRBV7-2 to TRBJ1-2; no clear D. The CDR3 spans 13 residues. V was shortened by 2 bases and J by 7 bases, with 11 bases between the two germline ends. Germline loops: CDR1 SGHTA, CDR2 FQGNSA. CDR3 nucleotide sequence: TGTGCCAGCAGCTTAAATACGGCCGCTGGCTACACCTTC. Translation gives CASSLNTAAGYTF.

The genes are TRBV7-9 and TRBJ1-5; no clear D. This CDR3 has 15 amino acids. Trimming removed 0 bases from V and 2 bases from J, with 8 bases in between. The V gene's germline CDR1 is SEHNR and CDR2 FQNEAQ (reference sequence). CDR3 amino acids: CASSLAHGGNQPQHF. CDR3 sequence (DNA): TGTGCCAGCAGCTTAGCGCATGGCGGCAATCAGCCCCAGCATTTT.

The chain recombines TRBV7-9 with TRBJ2-5; the D gene is possibly TRBD2 (5 bases). Germline assignment: CDR1 SEHNR and CDR2 FQNEAQ (reference sequence). V shed 1 base and J shed 5 bases, with 11 bases lying between them. The CDR3 runs to 14 residues. CDR3 residues: CASSLEMAGETQYF. DNA of the CDR3: TGTGCCAGCAGCTTAGAAATGGCGGGTGAGACCCAGTACTTC.

The chain links TRBV5-1 to TRBJ2-1; 9 nucleotides match TRBD1. This CDR3 has 15 residues. The germline V gene encodes CDR1 SGHRS and CDR2 YFSETQ. V was clipped by 0 bases and J by 8 bases; unmatched bases: 6. The CDR3 region is CASSLAGQGLDEQFF. DNA of the CDR3: TGCGCCAGCAGCTTGGCGGGACAGGGTCTTGATGAGCAGTTCTTC.

V usage is TRBV7-2 and J usage is TRBJ2-3; 7 bases agree with TRBD2. Germline loops: CDR1 SGHTA, CDR2 FQGNSA. CDR3 length: 14 residues. V was clipped by 5 bases and J by 6 bases; unmatched bases: 8. The CDR3 DNA reads as TGTGCCAGCAGCCGCGGGACTACCTTCGATACGCAGTATTTT. Translation: CASSRGTTFDTQYF.

The rearrangement joins TRBV9 to TRBJ1-3, with 9 positions matching TRBD1. Germline V lookup: CDR1 SGDLS, CDR2 YYNGEE. The CDR3 consists of 15 residues. Trimming took 4 bases from V and 1 from J; bases not matched to a gene: 3. The CDR3 sequence is CASSMTGGSGNTIYF. The DNA for the CDR3 is TGTGCCAGCAGCATGACAGGGGGTTCTGGAAACACCATATATTTT.

This rearrangement joins TRBV6-5 to TRBJ2-6; the D is unclear. CDR1 is MNHEY, CDR2 SVGAGI, per germline. The CDR3 runs to 15 residues. Trimming stripped 6 bases from V and 0 bases from J, with 9 bases between. The CDR3 coding sequence is TGTGCCAGCAGACTTTCCAGCTCTGGGGCCAACGTCCTGACTTTC. This codes for CASRLSSSGANVLTF.

This clone was seen only a few times. The V gene is TRBV28, the J gene TRBJ1-1; D may be TRBD1 (5 bases). Per germline, CDR1 MDHEN and CDR2 SYDVKM. The CDR3 runs to 17 residues. V was trimmed by 5 bases and J by 0 bases, leaving 19 bases between them. DNA of the CDR3: TGTGCCAGCAGTCATAGTCGGGACGCTTTCATGAACACTGAAGCTTTCTTT. Its translation is CASSHSRDAFMNTEAFF.

For the CDR3, the DNA is TGTGCCAGCAGCTTTGGACCCGGGACGGTTAATGAAAAACTGTTTTTT. Translated: CASSFGPGTVNEKLFF. This chain connects TRBV7-2 to TRBJ1-4, with a weak D call TRBD1 (5 bases). V shed 3 bases and J shed 4 bases, with 15 bases lying between them. The CDR3 has 16 residues. Germline CDR1 SGHTA, CDR2 FQGNSA.

The chain recombines TRBV7-9 with TRBJ1-4, with D unclear. The CDR3 has 15 residues. The ends were cut back, 5 bases at V and 8 bases at J, with 18 bases in the middle. Germline V gene data show CDR1 as SEHNR and CDR2 as FQNEAQ (reference sequence). The DNA for the CDR3 is TGTGCCAGCAGCCCAGAGGGAGTCTTGGGGGAAAAACTGTTTTTT. This codes for CASSPEGVLGEKLFF.

The V and J genes are TRBV28 and TRBJ2-1, with 7 bases identical to TRBD2. The CDR3 sequence is 15 residues long. From germline, CDR1 is MDHEN and CDR2 SYDVKM. V shed 3 bases and J 14 bases; nucleotides not matched to a gene: 16. The CDR3 sequence is CASSFGGEATMSKFF. Written as DNA, the CDR3 is TGTGCCAGCAGTTTTGGGGGGGAAGCTACAATGAGCAAGTTCTTC. The full variable domain, its missing parts supplied by reference TRBV28 and TRBJ2-1, is DVKVTQSSRYLVKRTGEKVFLECVQDMDHENMFWYRQDPGLGLRLIYFSYDVKMKEKGDIPEGYSVSREKKERFSLILESASTNQTSMYLCASSFGGEATMSKFFGPGTRLTVL.

The rearrangement uses TRBV27 and TRBJ2-1, with D perhaps given as TRBD1 or TRBD2 (5 bases each). Deletions cut 5 bases from V and 5 bases from J, with 13 bases between. The CDR3 covers 14 residues. From germline, CDR1 is MNHEY and CDR2 SMNVEV (reference sequence). The DNA for the CDR3 is TGTGCCAGCAGTACCCGGGACGGCAACAATGAGCAGTTCTTC. This translates into CASSTRDGNNEQFF.

The rearrangement links TRBV28 to TRBJ1-4; tentatively, D is TRBD1 (6 bases). Germline V lookup: CDR1 MDHEN, CDR2 SYDVKM. This CDR3 region has 16 residues. Trimming left V 5 bases short and J 6 bases short, with 19 bases between. The CDR3 DNA is TGTGCCAGCAGTCCCACAGGGCACACGAGGCATGAAAAACTGTTTTTT. Protein sequence: CASSPTGHTRHEKLFF.

The rearrangement links TRBV19 to TRBJ2-1; D is unresolved. V was pared by 3 bases and J by 9 bases, with 15 bases between. The germline gives CDR1 LNHDA, CDR2 SQIVND (reference sequence). The CDR3 has 14 residues. The CDR3 DNA reads TGTGCCAGTAGTATCGCCGCTGGCGCCGGTGAGCAGTTCTTC. Amino acids: CASSIAAGAGEQFF.